This T cell receptor (beta chain) was identified in a study of persistence of HIV-infected CD4 T cells. Cells were stimulated with overlapping HIV-1 Gag 15-mer peptides. CD40L/CD69 double-negative CD45RO-high memory CD4+ T cells were collected. These HIV-1-infected adults initiated suppressive ART in chronic infection. As for this clone: Its matching antigen is unknown.

Study outcomes and limitations: Proviral oligoclonality tracked with TCR oligoclonality within the same sorted cells. Degenerate expanded CDR3beta sequences were enriched among CMV- and Gag-responding cells.

The V gene's germline CDR1 is DFQATT and CDR2 SNEGSKA (reference sequence). The CDR3 has 19 residues. V trimming: 3 bases; J trimming: 2 bases; junction bases outside the gene matches: 15. Sequencing used immunoSEQ version 4 in survey mode. The method was immunoSEQ multiplex PCR; TCRdb's version includes in-frame clones alone and lacks a portion of them. Here the sample spans about 33,000 clones, around 83% being singletons. The material sequenced was cultured CD4+ T cells from PBMCs, taken from a patient who received antiretroviral therapy. V gene TRBV20-1 combines with J gene TRBJ2-3, with TRBD2 identical over 12 bases. This receptor was obtained from an adult with HIV. The donor label of this sample is uncertain. CDR3 sequence (DNA): TGCAGTGCTAGTAAGGGACTAGCGGGTTACCCCCGGGCCACAGATACGCAGTATTTT. Protein: CSASKGLAGYPRATDTQYF.